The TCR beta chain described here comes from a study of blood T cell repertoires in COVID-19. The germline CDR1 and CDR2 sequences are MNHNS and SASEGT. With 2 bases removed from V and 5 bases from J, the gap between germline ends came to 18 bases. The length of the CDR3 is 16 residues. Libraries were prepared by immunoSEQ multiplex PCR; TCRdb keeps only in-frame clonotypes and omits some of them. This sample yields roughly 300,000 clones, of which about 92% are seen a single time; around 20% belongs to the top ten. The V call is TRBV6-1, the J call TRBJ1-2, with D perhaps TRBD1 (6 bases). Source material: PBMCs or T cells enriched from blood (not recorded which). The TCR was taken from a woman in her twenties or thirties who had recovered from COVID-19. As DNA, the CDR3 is TGTGCCAGCAGTGAAAAGGTCAGGGGCTCGAGGTATGGCTACACCTTC. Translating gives CASSEKVRGSRYGYTF.